This T cell receptor (beta chain) was sequenced during a study of T-cell reconstitution after alpha-beta-depleted transplantation in children (dated by TCRdb to the mid-2010s). In the study overall: T-cell immune reconstitution after TCRalphabeta/CD19-depleted allogeneic hematopoietic cell transplantation in children was quantitatively tracked in the study by means of TCR repertoire profiling.

This clonotype was recorded many times. No antigen is known for it. Per-base quality was not reported, and no clone a single base away is much larger than it. Library method: PCR. Sequenced using an Illumina HiSeq 2500. To normalize quantification of the TCRbeta repertoire, the TCR libraries were built with molecular barcoding that relied on unique molecular identifiers. TCRdb took the public reads, trimmed them with fastp at Q25, ran MiXCR for clone calling and kept in-frame beta chains. Every entry covers one CDR3 protein and lists the most common genes and DNA from its rows. The sample data list a few hundred thousand distinct CDR3 sequences, and approximately 9.8% of these were observed just once. The ten largest clones take up around 5.1% of the sample. From its cysteine to its phenylalanine, the CDR3 spans 16 amino acids. The sequence is cut down to CDR3 DNA, 48 bases in frame from base 1. The germline V gene yields SGHTA for CDR1 and FQGNSA for CDR2. Unmatched junction bases come to 4, with V trimmed by 2 bases and J by 0 bases.

The receptor's source is a human donor who donated a stem cell graft to a child with SCID. The source was PBMCs from the stem cell graft donor, collected from the stem cell graft. The rearrangement joined TRBV7-2 to TRBJ2-3, and 8 bases in between align with TRBD2. At the DNA level, the sequence is TGTGCCAGCAGCTTAACCACTAGCGGAAGCACAGATACGCAGTATTTT. The translation is CASSLTTSGSTDTQYF.